The 24 T cell receptor beta chains listed next were all sequenced from one sample in a study of regulatory T cells in long-lasting Graves disease. Construction of the TCR beta libraries employed iRepertoire HTBI primers in conjunction with Arm-PCR of CDR3 regions. TCRdb reprocessed the multiplex PCR reads with MiXCR, giving one entry per CDR3 protein. The table lists fewer than 500,000 distinct CDR3 sequences, roughly 17% of them singletons. The time point denotes: newly diagnosed GD, antithyroid drugs for less than 3 months. PBMCs were the source of the RNA used for TCR sequencing. The same sample was also used in a study of T cells in Graves' hyperthyroidism and ophthalmopathy.

This specimen was peripheral blood mononuclear cells (PBMCs), taken at new diagnosis, from a patient treated with antithyroid drugs. The source of these receptors is a man aged 35-49 years with Graves disease.

This clonotype came up many times. The V call is TRBV20-1, the J call TRBJ2-1, with 8 bases lining up with TRBD2. Germline V gives CDR1 DFQATT, CDR2 SNEGSKA (reference sequence). This CDR3 has 14 residues. V shed 3 bases and J 3 bases; nucleotides not matched to a gene: 4. The CDR3 DNA sequence: TGCAGTGCTAGGGGGCTAGCGGGCTACAATGAGCAGTTCTTC. Translation gives CSARGLAGYNEQFF.

This clonotype was recorded a few times. The gene calls are TRBV20-1 and TRBJ1-6; TRBD1 is a possible D gene (5 bases). The CDR3 totals 14 residues. Per germline, CDR1 DFQATT and CDR2 SNEGSKA (reference sequence). Trimming took off 5 bases at V and 4 bases at J, with 12 bases between the two ends. The DNA of the CDR3 is TGCAGTGCTGAGGGACCGGCATATAATTCACCCCTCCACTTT. It yields the protein CSAEGPAYNSPLHF.

This clonotype was detected many times. The chain joins TRBV12-3 or TRBV12-4 to TRBJ2-7, with D maybe TRBD1 (7 bases). The CDR3 runs to 13 residues. Trimming removed 7 bases at V and 7 bases at J, with 17 bases between. CDR3 protein: CASTPGGWWEQYF. The CDR3 nucleotides read TGTGCCAGCACTCCAGGGGGGTGGTGGGAGCAGTACTTC.

This clonotype appeared a single time. A read error is possible here, since a much larger clone lies one base away. The rearrangement links TRBV20-1 to TRBJ2-2, with D perhaps TRBD1 or TRBD2 (7 bases each). V lost 6 bases and J 6 bases, leaving 14 bases between the germline ends. This CDR3 is 13 amino acids long. Germline lookup yields CDR1 DFQATT and CDR2 SNEGSKA (reference sequence). This chain's CDR3 is CSANRGGAGELFF. The CDR3 nucleotides are TGCAGTGCAAACAGGGGAGGGGCCGGGGAGCTGTTTTTT.

Ten or more counts support this clonotype. The chain carries TRBV7-3 and TRBJ2-1, with 16 positions matching TRBD2. The CDR3 has 15 residues. CDR1 SGHTA and CDR2 FQGTGA come from the germline V gene. The V segment lost 4 bases and the J segment 8 bases; nucleotides outside the gene matches: 2. Here the CDR3 DNA reads TGTGCCAGCAGCTCGGGACTAGCGGGAGGGTATGAGCAGTTCTTC. This sequence encodes CASSSGLAGGYEQFF.

There are a few counts of this clonotype. The germline gene is not matched at one end of the junction; a read error may be the cause. The rearrangement links TRBV5-1 to TRBJ2-5; 11 nucleotides align to TRBD2. CDR3 length: 17 amino acids. Germline values: CDR1 SGHRS, CDR2 YFSETQ. The CDR3 DNA reads as TGCGCCAGCAGCTTGGGGCTAGCGGGAGGACCCCAAGAGGCCCAGTACTTC. Translation gives CASSLGLAGGPQEAQYF.

This clonotype occurred many times. The chain employs TRBV28 and TRBJ2-1; 14 positions match TRBD2. CDR1 is MDHEN and CDR2 is SYDVKM in the germline V gene. The CDR3 runs to 17 residues. After removal of 3 bases from V and 11 bases from J, the junction contained 12 bases not matched to a gene. DNA for the CDR3: TGTGCCAGCAGTTTCCTACAGGGGACTAGCGGGGGACTGAAGCAGTTCTTC. Its protein product is CASSFLQGTSGGLKQFF. The complete variable domain, with remaining parts taken from reference TRBV28 and TRBJ2-1, reads DVKVTQSSRYLVKRTGEKVFLECVQDMDHENMFWYRQDPGLGLRLIYFSYDVKMKEKGDIPEGYSVSREKKERFSLILESASTNQTSMYLCASSFLQGTSGGLKQFFGPGTRLTVL.

This clonotype occurred many times. This chain links TRBV20-1 with TRBJ2-7; D is tentatively TRBD1 or TRBD2 (5 bases each). V lost 5 bases, J lost 6 bases, and 11 bases lay in between. The CDR3 covers 11 residues. The germline gives CDR1 DFQATT, CDR2 SNEGSKA (reference sequence). CDR3 region: CSAPGRGEQYF. DNA for the CDR3: TGCAGTGCTCCGGGGCGCGGCGAGCAGTACTTC.

This clonotype occurred many times. One end of the junction is discordant with germline, which a read error may explain. This chain uses TRBV6-5 with TRBJ2-1, with D perhaps TRBD1 or TRBD2 (6 bases each). The germline gives CDR1 MNHEY, CDR2 SVGAGI. The CDR3 sequence is 16 residues long. The CDR3 spells CASSYRRDIGYNEQSF. CDR3 DNA: TGTGCCAGCAGTTATAGGAGGGACATAGGCTACAATGAGCAGTCCTTC.

This clonotype was recorded at least ten times. J is TRBJ2-3 and V is TRBV15; TRBD2 agrees at 12 bases. In germline, CDR1 is LNHNV, CDR2 YYDKDF (reference sequence). V dropped 9 bases and J dropped 4; count of bases not matched to a gene: 8. This CDR3 has 15 residues. DNA for the CDR3: TGTGCCACTACCCCCCCTAGCGGGAGGGCAGATACGCAGTATTTT. Its translation: CATTPPSGRADTQYF.

The sample holds many counts of this clonotype. This chain connects TRBV7-9 to TRBJ2-7; D may be TRBD2 (5 bases). The CDR3 runs 16 residues. CDR1 SEHNR and CDR2 FQNEAQ come from the germline V gene (reference sequence). Trimming took 0 bases from V and 0 from J, leaving 12 bases between them. CDR3 nucleotide sequence: TGTGCCAGCAGCTTAGCGCCAGCGGAGAGCTCCTACGAGCAGTACTTC. Amino acid sequence: CASSLAPAESSYEQYF.

This clonotype has at least ten counts. The CDR3 ends on some other residue instead of the conserved phenylalanine or tryptophan, so this is likely a read error. Because the CDR3's place on the DNA is in doubt, the DNA is left out and the CDR3 is given as listed by TCRdb. The gene calls are TRBV11-2 and TRBJ2-7; the table's TRBD1 call for D was not verified on the DNA. Germline-derived CDR1 and CDR2 are SGHAT and FQNNGV. The CDR3 spans 11 amino acids, including both terminal residues. The chain's CDR3 is CASSGDRGLSY.

This clonotype occurred many times. The rearrangement joins TRBV6-4 to TRBJ2-5; TRBD2 matches at 9 bases. The junction had 11 bases not matched to a gene; V was cut back by 10 bases and J by 5 bases. The CDR3 length is 14 residues. Germline V gives CDR1 MRHNA, CDR2 SNTAGT. Here the CDR3 reads CATFQAGGLETQYF. The DNA of the CDR3 is TGTGCCACCTTCCAGGCGGGAGGGCTGGAGACCCAGTACTTC.

With respect to this clonotype: This could be a read error, since a much larger clone is one nucleotide away. V usage is TRBV24-1 and J usage is TRBJ2-3; no reliable D call. Deletions cut 2 bases from V and 2 bases from J, with 7 bases between. This CDR3 is built from 14 residues. Germline values: CDR1 KGHDR, CDR2 SFDVKD. The CDR3 DNA sequence: TGTGCCACCAGTGATTCTTGGCCCACAGATACGCAGTATTTT. This gives the protein CATSDSWPTDTQYF.

Many counts were recorded for this clonotype. Here the CDR3 reads CSADVPTLVGEQYF. CDR3 DNA sequence: TGCAGTGCTGACGTTCCGACCTTGGTGGGCGAGCAGTACTTC. The rearrangement links TRBV20-1 to TRBJ2-7; D remains unclear. Trimming left V 5 bases short and J 6 bases short, with 20 bases between. There are 14 residues in the CDR3. CDR1 is DFQATT and CDR2 is SNEGSKA in the germline V gene (reference sequence).

Concerning this clonotype: A much larger clonotype is one base distant, so this may be a read error. The chain has TRBV19 and TRBJ2-3; the match to TRBD2 covers 7 bases. Germline V gene lookup returns CDR1 LNHDA and CDR2 SQIVND (reference sequence). The V segment lost 5 bases and the J segment 2 bases; nucleotides outside the gene matches: 22. The CDR3 extends over 20 amino acids. CDR3 sequence: CASSFTTGGSWAVATDTQYF. Written as DNA, the CDR3 is TGTGCCAGTAGTTTCACGACTGGCGGGAGTTGGGCGGTCGCCACAGATACGCAGTATTTT.

This clonotype showed up many times. The chain carries TRBV3-1 and TRBJ1-2; 7 positions agree with TRBD1. The CDR3 sequence is 14 residues long. Unmatched junction bases numbered 9, after V lost 4 bases and J lost 7 bases. Germline CDR1 is LGHDT and CDR2 is YNNKEL (reference sequence). CDR3: CASSPTGRSGGYTF. The CDR3 DNA reads as TGTGCCAGCAGCCCGACAGGGAGGAGTGGTGGCTACACCTTC.

In this sample, this clonotype turned up many times. The V gene is TRBV11-2, the J gene TRBJ2-7, with 10 bases fitting TRBD1. V shed 1 base and J 4 bases; nucleotides not matched to a gene: 7. The CDR3 sequence is 16 residues long. CDR1 and CDR2 (germline): SGHAT, FQNNGV. For the CDR3, the DNA is TGTGCCAGCAGCTTAGCCGAAGAGGGACAGGGGTACGAGCAGTACTTC. The encoded protein is CASSLAEEGQGYEQYF.

The genes are TRBV12-3 or TRBV12-4 and TRBJ2-5; TRBD1 agrees at 11 bases. The length of the CDR3 is 16 residues. V shed 6 bases and J 1 base; nucleotides not matched to a gene: 7. CDR3 sequence: CASSPWTGGIQETQYF. CDR3 DNA: TGTGCCAGCAGCCCTTGGACAGGGGGCATCCAAGAGACCCAGTACTTC.

This clonotype has a count of ten or more. This chain links TRBV30 with TRBJ1-4, with D perhaps matching TRBD1 (6 bases). The CDR3 runs to 13 residues. Germline assignment: CDR1 GTSNPN and CDR2 SVGIG (reference sequence). V was clipped by 5 bases and J by 8 bases, with 15 bases between them. This chain's CDR3 is CAWAGTRSEKLFF. The CDR3 nucleotides are TGTGCCTGGGCCGGGACAAGGAGCGAAAAACTGTTTTTT. Drawing the rest from reference TRBV30 and TRBJ1-4, the complete variable domain is SQTIHQWPATLVQPVGSPLSLECTVEGTSNPNLYWYRQAAGRGLQLLFYSVGIGQISSEVPQNLSASRPQDRQFILSSKKLLLSDSGFYLCAWAGTRSEKLFFGSGTQLSVL.

On this clonotype itself: Given the absence of the conserved phenylalanine or tryptophan at the CDR3 end, a read error is likely. The chain employs TRBV15 and TRBJ1-1; D is unresolved. Germline CDR1 and CDR2: LNHNV and YYDKDF (reference sequence). This CDR3 contains 14 residues. V was shortened by 0 bases and J by 4 bases, with 9 bases between the two germline ends. The CDR3 region has the DNA TGTGCCACCAGCAGAGAGACTATACGCACTGAAGCTTTCCTT. This encodes CATSRETIRTEAFL.

The table lists this clonotype with many counts. This rearrangement joins TRBV28 to TRBJ2-3, with 7 bases that match TRBD2. The CDR3 runs 13 residues. Germline loops: CDR1 MDHEN, CDR2 SYDVKM. V lost 9 bases to trimming and J lost 0 bases; unmatched junction nucleotides: 3. The CDR3 bases are TGTGCCAGTGGGACTACTAGCACAGATACGCAGTATTTT. It yields the protein CASGTTSTDTQYF.

The V gene is TRBV20-1, the J gene TRBJ2-1; maybe TRBD1 (5 bases). From germline, CDR1 is DFQATT and CDR2 SNEGSKA (reference sequence). The CDR3 totals 16 residues. V was shortened by 0 bases and J by 4 bases, with 16 bases between the two germline ends. CDR3 sequence (DNA): TGCAGTGCTAGAGACGTCCGGACAAGTAATTACAATGAGCAGTTCTTC. Residues: CSARDVRTSNYNEQFF.

This clonotype was observed once. This could be a read error, since a much larger clone is one nucleotide away. The genes are TRBV19 and TRBJ1-1; D ambiguous. Germline CDR1 is LNHDA and CDR2 is SQIVND (reference sequence). The CDR3 runs to 15 residues. CDR3 region: CASSAQRTGNTEVFF. The CDR3 nucleotides are TGTGCCAGTAGTGCCCAAAGGACGGGGAACACTGAAGTTTTCTTT.